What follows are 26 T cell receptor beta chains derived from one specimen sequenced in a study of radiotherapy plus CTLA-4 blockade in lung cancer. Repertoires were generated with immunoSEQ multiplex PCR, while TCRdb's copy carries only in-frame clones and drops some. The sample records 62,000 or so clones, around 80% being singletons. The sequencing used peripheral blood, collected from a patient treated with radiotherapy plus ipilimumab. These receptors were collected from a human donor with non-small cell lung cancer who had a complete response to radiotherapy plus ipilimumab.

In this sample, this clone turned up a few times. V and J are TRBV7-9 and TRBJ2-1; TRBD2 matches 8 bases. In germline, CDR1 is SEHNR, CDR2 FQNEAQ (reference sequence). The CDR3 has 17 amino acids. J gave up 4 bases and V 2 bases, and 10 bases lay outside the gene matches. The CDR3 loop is CASSLIQLAETYNEQFF. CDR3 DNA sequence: TGTGCCAGCAGCTTAATTCAACTAGCGGAAACTTACAATGAGCAGTTCTTC.

The CDR3 DNA reads as TGTGCCAGCAGCGTAGCTGGTCTAGCGGCCTTTTACAATGAGCAGTTCTTC. Encoded protein: CASSVAGLAAFYNEQFF. The chain links TRBV9 to TRBJ2-1, with TRBD2 matching 7 bases. The trim removed 0 bases at V and 4 bases at J, leaving 10 bases unmatched. Per the germline V gene, CDR1 is SGDLS and CDR2 is YYNGEE. The CDR3 length is 17 residues.

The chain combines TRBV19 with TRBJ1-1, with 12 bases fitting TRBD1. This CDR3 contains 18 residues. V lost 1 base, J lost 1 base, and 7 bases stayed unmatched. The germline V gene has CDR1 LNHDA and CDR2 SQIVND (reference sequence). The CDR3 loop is CASSIGIPGQGANTEAFF. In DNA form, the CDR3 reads TGTGCCAGTAGTATAGGGATACCGGGACAGGGGGCGAACACTGAAGCTTTCTTT.

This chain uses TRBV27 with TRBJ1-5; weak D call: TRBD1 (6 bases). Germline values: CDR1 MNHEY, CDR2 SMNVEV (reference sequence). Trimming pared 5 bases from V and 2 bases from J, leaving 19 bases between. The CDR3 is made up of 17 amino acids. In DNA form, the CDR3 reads TGTGCCAGCAGTACAAAGACAGGCCTATATCGCAATCAGCCCCAGCATTTT. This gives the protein CASSTKTGLYRNQPQHF.

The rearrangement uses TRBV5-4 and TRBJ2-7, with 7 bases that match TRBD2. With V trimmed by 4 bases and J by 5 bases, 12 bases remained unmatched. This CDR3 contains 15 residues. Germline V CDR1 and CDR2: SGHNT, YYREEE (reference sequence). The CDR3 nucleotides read TGTGCCAGCAGCCTTCCGGGACTATCTTGTGACGAGCAGTACGTC. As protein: CASSLPGLSCDEQYV.

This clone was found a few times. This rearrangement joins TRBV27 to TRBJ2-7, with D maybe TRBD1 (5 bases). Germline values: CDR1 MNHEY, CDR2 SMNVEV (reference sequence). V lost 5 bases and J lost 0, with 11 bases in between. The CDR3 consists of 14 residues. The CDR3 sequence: CASSPSTDSYEQYV. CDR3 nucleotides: TGTGCCAGCAGTCCCTCGACAGACTCCTACGAGCAGTACGTC.

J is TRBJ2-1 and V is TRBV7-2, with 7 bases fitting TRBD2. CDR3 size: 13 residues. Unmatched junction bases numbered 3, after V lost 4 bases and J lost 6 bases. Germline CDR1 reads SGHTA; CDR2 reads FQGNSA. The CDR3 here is CASSSPGGNEQFF. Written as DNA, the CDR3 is TGTGCCAGCAGCTCGCCGGGGGGCAATGAGCAGTTCTTC.

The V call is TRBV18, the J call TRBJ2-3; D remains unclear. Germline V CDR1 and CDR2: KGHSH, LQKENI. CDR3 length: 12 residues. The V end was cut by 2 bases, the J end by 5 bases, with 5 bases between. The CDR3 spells CASSPAGDTQYF. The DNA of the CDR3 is TGTGCCAGCTCACCAGCTGGAGATACGCAGTATTTT.

The CDR3 nucleotides read TGTGCCAGCAGCTTAGACAAGAGCTCCTATAATTCACCCCTCCACTTT. This encodes CASSLDKSSYNSPLHF. V usage is TRBV7-8 and J usage is TRBJ1-6; D remains ambiguous. Trimming removed 1 base from V and 0 bases from J, with 7 bases in between. This CDR3 contains 16 residues. Germline assignment: CDR1 SGHVS and CDR2 FQNEAQ. The full variable domain, in which reference TRBV7-8 and TRBJ1-6 provide the parts outside the CDR3, is GAGVSQSPRYKVAKRGQDVALRCDPISGHVSLFWYQQALGQGPEFLTYFQNEAQLDKSGLPSDRFFAERPEGSVSTLKIQRTQQEDSAVYLCASSLDKSSYNSPLHFGNGTRLTVT.

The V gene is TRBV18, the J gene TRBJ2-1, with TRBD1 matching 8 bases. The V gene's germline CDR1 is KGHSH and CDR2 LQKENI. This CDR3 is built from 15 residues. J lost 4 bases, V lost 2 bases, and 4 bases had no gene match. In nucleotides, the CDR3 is TGTGCCAGCTCACCAACGACAGGGGTATACAATGAGCAGTTCTTC. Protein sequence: CASSPTTGVYNEQFF.

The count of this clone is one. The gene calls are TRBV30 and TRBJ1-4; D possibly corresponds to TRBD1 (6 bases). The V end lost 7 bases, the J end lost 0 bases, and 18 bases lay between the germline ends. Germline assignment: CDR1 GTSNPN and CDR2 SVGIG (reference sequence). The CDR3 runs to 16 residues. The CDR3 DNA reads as TGTGCCTCCGGACAGCCAAGGGTTACAACTAATGAAAAACTGTTTTTT. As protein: CASGQPRVTTNEKLFF. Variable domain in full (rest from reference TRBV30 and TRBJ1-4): SQTIHQWPATLVQPVGSPLSLECTVEGTSNPNLYWYRQAAGRGLQLLFYSVGIGQISSEVPQNLSASRPQDRQFILSSKKLLLSDSGFYLCASGQPRVTTNEKLFFGSGTQLSVL.

The CDR3 bases are TGTGCCAGCTCACCAAGAGGGATCGAGCAGTACTTC. The encoded protein is CASSPRGIEQYF. This chain connects TRBV18 to TRBJ2-7, with D possibly matching TRBD2 (5 bases). Germline CDR1 is KGHSH and CDR2 is LQKENI. The V gene lost 2 bases and the J gene lost 6 bases, with 8 bases spanning the gap. CDR3 size: 12 residues.

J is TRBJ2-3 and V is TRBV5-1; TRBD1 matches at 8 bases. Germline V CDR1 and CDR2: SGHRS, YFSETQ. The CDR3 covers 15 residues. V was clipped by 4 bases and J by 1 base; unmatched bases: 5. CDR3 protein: CASSLTGAGTDTQYF. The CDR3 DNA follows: TGCGCCAGCAGCCTGACAGGGGCCGGCACAGATACGCAGTATTTT. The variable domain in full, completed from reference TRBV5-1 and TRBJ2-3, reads KAGVTQTPRYLIKTRGQQVTLSCSPISGHRSVSWYQQTPGQGLQFLFEYFSETQRNKGNFPGRFSGRQFSNSRSEMNVSTLELGDSALYLCASSLTGAGTDTQYFGPGTRLTVL.

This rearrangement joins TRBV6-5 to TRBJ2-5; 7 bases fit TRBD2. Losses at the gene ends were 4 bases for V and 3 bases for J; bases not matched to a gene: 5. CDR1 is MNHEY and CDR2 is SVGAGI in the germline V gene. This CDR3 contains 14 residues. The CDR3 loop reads CASSSVGGKETQYF. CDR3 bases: TGTGCCAGCAGTTCCGTCGGGGGGAAAGAGACCCAGTACTTC.

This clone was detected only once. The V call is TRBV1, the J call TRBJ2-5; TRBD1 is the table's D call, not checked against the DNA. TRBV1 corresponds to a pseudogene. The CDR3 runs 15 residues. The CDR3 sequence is CTSSQDQGFQETQYF. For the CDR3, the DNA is TGCACCAGCAGCCAAGATCAGGGTTTCCAAGAGACCCAGTACTTC.

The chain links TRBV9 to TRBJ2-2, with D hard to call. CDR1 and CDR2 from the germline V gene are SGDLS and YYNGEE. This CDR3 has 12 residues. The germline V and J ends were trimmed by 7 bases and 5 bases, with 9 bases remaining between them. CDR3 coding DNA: TGTGCCAGCGGATCCTTAACCGGGGAGCTGTTTTTT. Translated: CASGSLTGELFF.

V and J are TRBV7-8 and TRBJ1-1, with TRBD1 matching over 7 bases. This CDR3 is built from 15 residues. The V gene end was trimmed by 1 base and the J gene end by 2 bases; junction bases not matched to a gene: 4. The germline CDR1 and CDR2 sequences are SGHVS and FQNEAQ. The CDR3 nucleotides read TGTGCCAGCAGCTTAGGGGACAGCTCTAACACTGAAGCTTTCTTT. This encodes CASSLGDSSNTEAFF.

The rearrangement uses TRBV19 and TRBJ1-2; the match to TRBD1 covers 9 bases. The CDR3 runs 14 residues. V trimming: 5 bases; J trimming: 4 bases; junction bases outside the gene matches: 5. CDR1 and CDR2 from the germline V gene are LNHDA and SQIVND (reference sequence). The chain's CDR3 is CASSPGQGAYGYTF. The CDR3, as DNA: TGTGCCAGTAGTCCGGGACAGGGTGCCTATGGCTACACCTTC.

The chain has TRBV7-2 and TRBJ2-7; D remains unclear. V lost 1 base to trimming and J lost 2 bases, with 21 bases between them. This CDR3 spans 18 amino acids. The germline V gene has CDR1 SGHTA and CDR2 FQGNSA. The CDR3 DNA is TGTGCCAGCAGCTTAGAGAGTCAGTTTATGCCCCCTACCTACGAGCAGTACGTC. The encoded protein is CASSLESQFMPPTYEQYV.

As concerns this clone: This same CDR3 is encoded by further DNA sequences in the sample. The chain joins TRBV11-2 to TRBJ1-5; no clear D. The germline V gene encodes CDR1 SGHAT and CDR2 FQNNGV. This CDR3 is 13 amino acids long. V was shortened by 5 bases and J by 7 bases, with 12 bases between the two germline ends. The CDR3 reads CASSPGYLQPQHF. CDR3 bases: TGTGCCAGCAGCCCGGGGTATTTGCAGCCCCAGCATTTT.

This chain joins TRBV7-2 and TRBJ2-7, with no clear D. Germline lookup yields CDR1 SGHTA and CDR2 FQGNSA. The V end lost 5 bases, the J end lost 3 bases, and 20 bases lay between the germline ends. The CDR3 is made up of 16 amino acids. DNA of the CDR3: TGTGCCAGCAGCCGTACCGGGCCCCAAGGGAACTACGAGCAGTACTTC. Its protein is CASSRTGPQGNYEQYF.

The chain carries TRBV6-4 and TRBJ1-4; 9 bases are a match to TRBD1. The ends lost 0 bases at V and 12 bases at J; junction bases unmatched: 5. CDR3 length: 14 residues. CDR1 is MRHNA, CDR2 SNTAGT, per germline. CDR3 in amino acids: CASSDSPTGGQLFF. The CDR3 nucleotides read TGTGCCAGCAGTGACTCGCCGACAGGGGGACAACTGTTTTTT.

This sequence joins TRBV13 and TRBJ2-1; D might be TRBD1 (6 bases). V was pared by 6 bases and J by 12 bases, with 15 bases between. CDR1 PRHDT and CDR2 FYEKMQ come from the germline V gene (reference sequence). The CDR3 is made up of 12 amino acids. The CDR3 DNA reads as TGTGCCAGCAGTCGCCCGGGACACCGGCAGTTCTTC. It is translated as CASSRPGHRQFF.

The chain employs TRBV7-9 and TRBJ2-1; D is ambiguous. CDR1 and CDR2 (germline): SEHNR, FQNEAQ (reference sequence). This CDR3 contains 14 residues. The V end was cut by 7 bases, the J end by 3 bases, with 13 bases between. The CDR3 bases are TGTGCCAGCACCTTCGCCAGTAGCTACAATGAGCAGTTCTTC. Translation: CASTFASSYNEQFF.

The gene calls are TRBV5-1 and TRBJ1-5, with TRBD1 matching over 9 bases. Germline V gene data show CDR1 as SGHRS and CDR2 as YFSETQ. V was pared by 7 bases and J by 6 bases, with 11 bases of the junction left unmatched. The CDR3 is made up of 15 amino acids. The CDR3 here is CASSPGTGRTQPQHF. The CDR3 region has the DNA TGCGCCAGCTCGCCCGGGACAGGGAGAACTCAGCCCCAGCATTTT.

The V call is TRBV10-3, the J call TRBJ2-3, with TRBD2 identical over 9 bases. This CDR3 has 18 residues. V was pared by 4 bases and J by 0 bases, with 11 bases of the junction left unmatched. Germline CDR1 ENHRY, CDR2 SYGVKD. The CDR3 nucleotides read TGTGCCATCAGTGCAGCGGGAACTAGCGGGTGGAGCACAGATACGCAGTATTTT. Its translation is CAISAAGTSGWSTDTQYF.